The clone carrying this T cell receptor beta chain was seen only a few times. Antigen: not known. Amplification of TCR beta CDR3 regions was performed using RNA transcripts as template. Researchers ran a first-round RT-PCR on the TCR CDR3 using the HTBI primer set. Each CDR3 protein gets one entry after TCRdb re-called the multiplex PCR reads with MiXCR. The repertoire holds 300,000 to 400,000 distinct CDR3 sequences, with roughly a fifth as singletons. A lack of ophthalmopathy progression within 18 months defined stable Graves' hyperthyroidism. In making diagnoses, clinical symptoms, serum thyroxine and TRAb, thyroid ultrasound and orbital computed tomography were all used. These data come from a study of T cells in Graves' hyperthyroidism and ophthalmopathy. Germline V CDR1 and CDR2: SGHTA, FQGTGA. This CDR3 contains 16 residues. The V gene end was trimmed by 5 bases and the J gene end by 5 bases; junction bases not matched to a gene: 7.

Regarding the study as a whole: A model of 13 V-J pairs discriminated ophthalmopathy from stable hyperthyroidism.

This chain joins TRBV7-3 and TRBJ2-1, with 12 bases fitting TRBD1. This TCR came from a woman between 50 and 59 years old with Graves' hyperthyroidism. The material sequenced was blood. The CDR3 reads CASSVPGQGANNEQFF. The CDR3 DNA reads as TGTGCCAGCAGCGTACCGGGACAGGGGGCTAACAATGAGCAGTTCTTC.